The text below deals with one T cell receptor (beta chain). Its antigen specificity is not known. No base-level quality is on record; no much larger clone is a single base apart. V is pared back by 1 base and J by 0 bases, with 5 bases lying between the germline termini. Measured from the cysteine to the phenylalanine, the CDR3 is 14 residues long. Only the CDR3 portion is preserved as DNA: 42 bases, with reading frame beginning at the first base. As encoded in the germline V gene, CDR1 is LGHNA while CDR2 is YNFKEQ. Libraries were built with the immunoSEQ multiplex PCR assay. TCRdb took this table from immuneACCESS and kept in-frame rearrangements with V and J called. Such tables lack part of the clones; where checked against another copy, unresolved V genes explain under half of the gap, and the rest is unexplained. The sample data list tens of thousands of clones, and about 91% of these were observed just once. Of the sample, 0.7% to 1% is held by the ten largest clones.

The source of the sample is a study of T cell changes during pregnancy in multiple sclerosis (dated by TCRdb to 2018 to 2020). For context, the study as a whole: In women with multiple sclerosis, the researchers looked at how the T cell repertoire shifted as pregnancy progressed.

The chain uses TRBV4-2 and TRBJ2-3, with the identity of the D gene unclear. The input for sequencing was CD4+ T cells from peripheral blood mononuclear cells, taken in the third trimester of pregnancy. The clonotype originates from a female donor with multiple sclerosis, enrolled in a pregnancy study. The DNA reads TGTGCCAGCAGCCAAGTGACTAGCACAGATACGCAGTATTTT. This sequence encodes CASSQVTSTDTQYF.